This T cell receptor beta chain was captured by sequencing in a study of blood T cell repertoires in COVID-19. On the study more broadly: Sources were T cells, B-cell-depleted T cells, or PBMCs; the material itself was cDNA or gDNA.

Seattle's enrolled individuals joined amid active infection and were then monitored longitudinally. Original data processing: Amplifying reference gene primers gave estimates of nucleated cell counts. The table came from immunoSEQ multiplex PCR; TCRdb's copy has only in-frame clones and leaves some out. From that table come the V and J calls and clone size; the DNA was used to work out D and trimming. The table shows roughly 190,000 clones, with about nine tenths occurring only once. CDR3 length equals 13 residues. V gave up 8 bases and J gave up 13 bases; unmatched junction bases: 13. The germline V gene encodes CDR1 SNHLY and CDR2 FYNNEI.

Sequenced: peripheral blood. The TCR was taken from a woman aged 55-70 years with COVID-19, enrolled during active disease. The V and J genes are TRBV2 and TRBJ1-4, with 7 bases that match TRBD1. CDR3 in amino acids: CASVILRGQRLFF. The CDR3 region has the DNA TGTGCCAGCGTAATTTTGAGGGGGCAACGACTGTTTTTT.